A single sample is the source of the 6 T cell receptor beta chains below, sequenced in a study of T-cell reconstitution after alpha-beta-depleted transplantation in children. Unique molecular identifiers were incorporated during preparation of the TCRbeta library. TCRdb reprocessed the PCR reads with MiXCR, giving one entry per CDR3 protein. The table lists approximately 400,000 distinct CDR3 sequences, approximately 11% of them singletons. The specimen comprised PBMCs from the stem cell graft donor, sampled from the stem cell graft. Source of these receptors: a human donor who donated a stem cell graft to a child with acute myeloid leukemia.

This clonotype was observed a few times. The chain recombines TRBV29-1 with TRBJ1-1; 9 nucleotides match TRBD1. Germline V CDR1 and CDR2: SQVTM, ANQGSEA. J lost 7 bases, V lost 6 bases, and 15 bases had no gene match. The CDR3 extends over 15 amino acids. The CDR3 sequence is CSVENTGTGIGEAFF. In DNA, the CDR3 is TGCAGCGTGGAAAATACCGGGACAGGGATCGGTGAAGCTTTCTTT. Together with reference TRBV29-1 and TRBJ1-1, the CDR3 gives the full variable domain: SAVISQKPSRDICQRGTSLTIQCQVDSQVTMMFWYRQQPGQSLTLIATANQGSEATYESGFVIDKFPISRPNLTFSTLTVSNMSPEDSSIYLCSVENTGTGIGEAFFGQGTRLTVV.

The V gene is TRBV5-1, the J gene TRBJ2-3; no clear D. The CDR3 contains 16 residues. CDR1 and CDR2 from the germline V gene are SGHRS and YFSETQ. Trimming took off 4 bases at V and 5 bases at J, with 20 bases between the two ends. The CDR3 spells CASSRLAATQGDTQYF. CDR3 coding DNA: TGCGCCAGCAGCCGACTCGCGGCCACACAAGGAGATACGCAGTATTTT.

There are a few counts of this clonotype. V and J are TRBV12-3 or TRBV12-4 and TRBJ2-1; D gene ambiguous. The CDR3 has 17 amino acids. V was pared by 3 bases and J by 6 bases, with 21 bases between. CDR3 bases: TGTGCCAGCAGTTTCGAAGAGACGGAAGAGCCTATCAATGAGCAGTTCTTC. Amino acid sequence: CASSFEETEEPINEQFF.

There are a few counts of this clonotype. The V and J genes are TRBV5-1 and TRBJ1-2, with D uncertain. The CDR3 contains 14 residues. Trimming cost V 0 bases and J 3 bases, with 9 bases left between them. Germline-derived CDR1 and CDR2 are SGHRS and YFSETQ. The chain's CDR3 is CASSLDTPDYGYTF. CDR3 in DNA: TGCGCCAGCAGCTTGGACACGCCGGACTATGGCTACACCTTC. Complete variable domain (other parts from reference TRBV5-1 and TRBJ1-2): KAGVTQTPRYLIKTRGQQVTLSCSPISGHRSVSWYQQTPGQGLQFLFEYFSETQRNKGNFPGRFSGRQFSNSRSEMNVSTLELGDSALYLCASSLDTPDYGYTFGSGTRLTVV.

About this clonotype: A read error may account for a junction end that differs from germline. V and J are TRBV2 and TRBJ2-4; tentatively, D is TRBD1 (6 bases). The CDR3 consists of 14 residues. Germline V gives CDR1 SNHLY, CDR2 FYNNEI. Written as DNA, the CDR3 is TGTGCCAGCAGGCAACAGGGAGTAATAAACAGTCAGTACTTC. It translates to CASRQQGVINSQYF.

The chain's CDR3 is CATSPQIGQWNTEAFF. The CDR3 nucleotides read TGTGCCACCAGCCCCCAAATAGGTCAGTGGAACACTGAAGCTTTCTTT. The chain joins TRBV15 to TRBJ1-1; D is ambiguous. There are 16 residues in the CDR3. Trimming removed 5 bases at V and 1 base at J, with 17 bases between. The V gene's germline CDR1 is LNHNV and CDR2 YYDKDF (reference sequence).